Given below is one TCR beta chain in context. CDR3 length equals 15 residues. The germline V gene encodes CDR1 GTSNPN and CDR2 SVGIG (reference sequence). Trimming took 3 bases from V and 4 from J, leaving 18 bases between them. Sequenced by immunoSEQ multiplex PCR; TCRdb stores in-frame clones only, minus some. The sample includes about 160,000 clones, roughly 80% of them seen just once. This entry is derived from a study of blood T cell repertoires in COVID-19. Sequencing was done on a sample of PBMCs or T cells enriched from blood (not recorded which). The receptor was isolated from a woman aged 40-49 years with acute COVID-19. The chain uses TRBV30 and TRBJ1-1; possibly TRBD1 for D (5 bases). The CDR3 sequence is CAWRFWGGSSTEAFF. The CDR3 nucleotides are TGTGCCTGGAGGTTCTGGGGGGGTTCTAGCACTGAAGCTTTCTTT.